One and the same sample provided the 10 T cell receptor beta chains below, sequenced in a study of cytomegalovirus exposure and HLA in healthy donors. The PCR ran on 60 Vbeta and 13 Jbeta primers. Some clones are missing from TCRdb's copy, which holds only in-frame ones; the method was immunoSEQ multiplex PCR. This table has 100,000 to 150,000 clones, just under 85% appearing once. Material: PBMCs. The receptors come from a boy younger than 10 in good health and CMV-seronegative.

The V gene is TRBV21-1, the J gene TRBJ1-5. TRBV21-1 is deemed a pseudogene. CDR3 length: 17 amino acids. This CDR3 reads CASIRGGTLGSNQPQHF. The CDR3 bases are TGTGCCAGCATCCGGGGAGGGACACTCGGTAGCAATCAGCCCCAGCATTTT.

This clone was picked up a small number of times. The chain employs TRBV2 and TRBJ2-3, with TRBD2 identical over 10 bases. The V and J ends lost 6 bases and 4 bases, in that order; junction bases with no gene match: 4. Germline V gene data show CDR1 as SNHLY and CDR2 as FYNNEI. CDR3 size: 14 residues. CDR3 protein: CASRQAGGPDTQYF. The CDR3 bases are TGTGCCAGCAGGCAAGCGGGGGGGCCAGATACGCAGTATTTT.

Concerning this clone itself: Other nucleotide sequences in the sample specify the same CDR3. V and J are TRBV6-6 and TRBJ1-4; D gene ambiguous. Germline V gene sequence: CDR1 MNHNY, CDR2 SVGAGI (reference sequence). V lost 5 bases and J 5 bases, leaving 9 bases between the germline ends. The CDR3 sequence is 13 residues long. The DNA of the CDR3 is TGTGCCAGCAGTCCCCTCTCCAATGAAAAACTGTTTTTT. Protein: CASSPLSNEKLFF.

The chain joins TRBV2 to TRBJ1-4; maybe TRBD1 (5 bases). From germline, CDR1 is SNHLY and CDR2 FYNNEI. The ends were cut back, 6 bases at V and 5 bases at J, with 10 bases in the middle. There are 13 residues in the CDR3. The CDR3 spells CASRAGSNEKLFF. The CDR3 DNA sequence: TGTGCCAGCAGGGCAGGGTCCAATGAAAAACTGTTTTTT.

The CDR3 DNA is TGTGCCAGCAGTGGGGGGGGACAGGCCGGCTACACCTTC. The encoded protein is CASSGGGQAGYTF. The rearrangement uses TRBV2 and TRBJ1-2, with 8 bases fitting TRBD1. J lost 8 bases, V lost 4 bases, and 6 bases had no gene match. Per germline, CDR1 SNHLY and CDR2 FYNNEI. The CDR3 has 13 residues.

CDR3 DNA: TGTGCCAGCAGGGGGGGGATTGAAGCTTTCTTT. Protein sequence: CASRGGIEAFF. The chain carries TRBV11-2 and TRBJ1-1, with D perhaps matching TRBD1 (5 bases). Per the germline V gene, CDR1 is SGHAT and CDR2 is FQNNGV. V was cut by 6 bases and J by 7 bases, with 9 bases left in between. The CDR3 consists of 11 residues.

In the case of this clone: One end of the junction is discordant with germline, which a read error may explain. CDR3 DNA sequence: TGTTCCAGCAGCTTAGGCGTGTACAATGAGCAGTTCTTC. It is translated as CSSSLGVYNEQFF. The rearrangement uses TRBV7-9 and TRBJ2-1; D gene uncertain. The CDR3 length is 13 residues. The germline V gene encodes CDR1 SEHNR and CDR2 FQNEAQ (reference sequence). The variable domain in full, completed from reference TRBV7-9 and TRBJ2-1, reads DTGVSQNPRHKITKRGQNVTFRCDPISEHNRLYWYRQTLGQGPEFLTYFQNEAQLEKSRLLSDRFSAERPKGSFSTLEIQRTEQGDSAMYLCSSSLGVYNEQFFGPGTRLTVL.

The V gene is TRBV6-1, the J gene TRBJ2-5; perhaps TRBD2 as D (6 bases). Trimming removed 2 bases from V and 5 bases from J, with 15 bases in between. Germline CDR1 reads MNHNS; CDR2 reads SASEGT. CDR3 length: 15 residues. The CDR3 coding sequence is TGTGCCAGCAGTGAATCGGGACTGTGGGGGGAGACCCAGTACTTC. It specifies CASSESGLWGETQYF.

This clone has only a few counts. V gene TRBV19 combines with J gene TRBJ1-1, with D perhaps matching TRBD1 (5 bases). Germline loops: CDR1 LNHDA, CDR2 SQIVND (reference sequence). The length of the CDR3 is 13 residues. Between the trimmed V and J ends, which lost 2 bases and 9 bases, there was a span of 13 bases. CDR3 region: CASSILGGTQAFF. CDR3 bases: TGTGCCAGTAGTATATTGGGCGGGACGCAAGCTTTCTTT.

This sequence joins TRBV19 and TRBJ2-3, with 11 bases lining up with TRBD2. V was clipped by 1 base and J by 7 bases; unmatched bases: 4. Germline CDR1 LNHDA, CDR2 SQIVND (reference sequence). The CDR3 length is 15 residues. The CDR3 coding sequence is TGTGCCAGTAGTATAGTAGCGGGGGGGCCAAATACGCAGTATTTT. This translates into CASSIVAGGPNTQYF. The full variable domain, its missing parts supplied by reference TRBV19 and TRBJ2-3, is DGGITQSPKYLFRKEGQNVTLSCEQNLNHDAMYWYRQDPGQGLRLIYYSQIVNDFQKGDIAEGYSVSREKKESFPLTVTSAQKNPTAFYLCASSIVAGGPNTQYFGPGTRLTVL.